This is a list of T cell receptor beta chains from one sample in a study of read filtering for tumor transcriptome and immune sequencing. TCRdb passed the reads through MiXCR, listing each CDR3 protein once. Among 40,000 or so distinct CDR3 sequences listed, roughly 13% were seen once. The sequencing sample was made of a population of CD138-negative cells sorted from bone marrow. All receptors come from a donor at least 40 years old with multiple myeloma. Both conserved end residues are part of each CDR3. Fields, in order: J gene, V gene, CDR3 protein.

j_call: TRBJ1-4; v_call: TRBV28; cdr3_aa: CAGRGATNEKLFF
j_call: TRBJ2-1; v_call: TRBV27; cdr3_aa: CASTRTSGHMQFF
j_call: TRBJ2-5; v_call: TRBV29-1; cdr3_aa: CSVEDPTGPETQYF
j_call: TRBJ2-3; v_call: TRBV5-1; cdr3_aa: CASSLGDPGDTQYF
j_call: TRBJ2-7; v_call: TRBV28; cdr3_aa: CASSLTLTSGGTYEQYF
j_call: TRBJ2-2; v_call: TRBV19; cdr3_aa: CASSVQVPGELFF
j_call: TRBJ2-1; v_call: TRBV7-3; cdr3_aa: CASSPLATSYNEQFF
j_call: TRBJ2-7; v_call: TRBV19; cdr3_aa: CASSIGSQPYEQYF
j_call: TRBJ2-3; v_call: TRBV9; cdr3_aa: CASGVVGRVTDTQYF
j_call: TRBJ1-4; v_call: TRBV5-1; cdr3_aa: CASSLAEAAGKLFF
j_call: TRBJ2-1; v_call: TRBV29-1; cdr3_aa: CSVVLFRSYNEQFF
j_call: TRBJ1-2; v_call: TRBV29-1; cdr3_aa: CSVRYNYGYTF
j_call: TRBJ1-4; v_call: TRBV5-1; cdr3_aa: CASSPDRGDEKLFF
j_call: TRBJ1-1; v_call: TRBV10-3; cdr3_aa: CAISGRQYTEAFF
j_call: TRBJ1-1; v_call: TRBV29-1; cdr3_aa: CSLVINTEAFF
j_call: TRBJ2-2; v_call: TRBV6-2/TRBV6-3; cdr3_aa: CASSLDRLRSGELFF
j_call: TRBJ2-2; v_call: TRBV29-1; cdr3_aa: CSVYQRANTGELFF
j_call: TRBJ2-5; v_call: TRBV12-3/TRBV12-4; cdr3_aa: CASSRFGETQYF
j_call: TRBJ2-1; v_call: TRBV28; cdr3_aa: CASSSGRGRHNDQFF
j_call: TRBJ2-1; v_call: TRBV15; cdr3_aa: CATSRALAGLGQFF
j_call: TRBJ1-1; v_call: TRBV5-1; cdr3_aa: CASSPFLTGRMNTEAFF
j_call: TRBJ2-2; v_call: TRBV7-2; cdr3_aa: CASRPGGDGELFF
j_call: TRBJ2-7; v_call: TRBV20-1; cdr3_aa: CSATPRGNYEQYF
j_call: TRBJ1-5; v_call: TRBV4-3; cdr3_aa: CASSQGFSNQPQHF
j_call: TRBJ1-1; v_call: TRBV12-3/TRBV12-4; cdr3_aa: CASSLRGVNTEAFF
j_call: TRBJ1-5; v_call: TRBV6-1; cdr3_aa: CASSDTGVQPQHF
j_call: TRBJ2-3; v_call: TRBV6-5; cdr3_aa: CASSPRSASGSSTDTQYF
j_call: TRBJ2-7; v_call: TRBV5-6; cdr3_aa: CASSQGQSYEQYF
j_call: TRBJ2-7; v_call: TRBV7-9; cdr3_aa: CASSQTGEYEQYF
j_call: TRBJ1-5; v_call: TRBV6-6; cdr3_aa: CASSWGTGNQPQHF
j_call: TRBJ2-3; v_call: TRBV18; cdr3_aa: CASSPGTGGTDTQYF
j_call: TRBJ2-3; v_call: TRBV6-5; cdr3_aa: CASSYAGGSTDTQYF
j_call: TRBJ1-1; v_call: TRBV4-1; cdr3_aa: CASSQETVVTEAFF
j_call: TRBJ2-3; v_call: TRBV12-3/TRBV12-4; cdr3_aa: CGTSRTDTQYF
j_call: TRBJ2-7; v_call: TRBV29-1; cdr3_aa: CSVEDGTSGTYEQYF
j_call: TRBJ2-1; v_call: TRBV13; cdr3_aa: CASSFASGFYNEQFF
j_call: TRBJ2-1; v_call: TRBV6-2/TRBV6-3; cdr3_aa: CASISRLAGNRINEQLF
j_call: TRBJ1-1; v_call: TRBV20-1; cdr3_aa: CSASAGPTEAFF
j_call: TRBJ2-1; v_call: TRBV7-9; cdr3_aa: CASTKGEWSSYNEQFF
j_call: TRBJ2-3; v_call: TRBV5-1; cdr3_aa: CASSPGTSGRPDTQYF
j_call: TRBJ2-3; v_call: TRBV6-2/TRBV6-3; cdr3_aa: CASSDGTGTDTQYF
j_call: TRBJ2-6; v_call: TRBV5-5; cdr3_aa: CASSKTGSGANVLTF
j_call: TRBJ2-1; v_call: TRBV30; cdr3_aa: CAWSVRTAAVNEQFF
j_call: TRBJ2-1; v_call: TRBV30; cdr3_aa: CAWRGLINIRSYEQFF
j_call: TRBJ2-3; v_call: TRBV29-1; cdr3_aa: CSVPRHRGGTDTQYF
j_call: TRBJ2-7; v_call: TRBV20-1; cdr3_aa: CSASVAGPGDYEQYF
j_call: TRBJ2-5; v_call: TRBV5-1; cdr3_aa: CASSDSGRWYQETQYF
j_call: TRBJ2-5; v_call: TRBV23-1; cdr3_aa: CASSQDATQETQYF
j_call: TRBJ2-7; v_call: TRBV28; cdr3_aa: CASSQVGSLIQYF
j_call: TRBJ2-5; v_call: TRBV29-1; cdr3_aa: CSVGSAGQETQYF
j_call: TRBJ1-5; v_call: TRBV6-2/TRBV6-3; cdr3_aa: CASSYSITPRGQPQHF
j_call: TRBJ1-5; v_call: TRBV19; cdr3_aa: CASATGPQSNQPQHF
j_call: TRBJ1-1; v_call: TRBV5-6; cdr3_aa: CASSLAGRTNTEAFF